Only one count was recorded for the clone carrying this TCR beta chain. The entry originates in a study of shared clonotypes between healthy human individuals. Naivety among CD8 cells was defined by CD45RO negativity and positive CCR7 selection, thereby excluding terminally differentiated effector memory CD45RA+ cells. The V end lost 6 bases, the J end lost 0 bases, and 11 bases lay between the germline ends. The CDR3 loop spans 15 amino acids. CDR1 MDHEN and CDR2 SYDVKM come from the germline V gene. Data came from immunoSEQ multiplex PCR; TCRdb stores just in-frame clones and leaves some out. Of about 2.1 million clones in the sample, around 93% were seen once.

Sample: naive CD8+ T cells from PBMCs. The V call is TRBV28, the J call TRBJ1-4; possibly TRBD1 for D (5 bases). The receptor was derived from a young man in good health. Some clones in this sample may be carry-over from other donors' samples. The CDR3 spells CASRTELATNEKLFF. The CDR3, as DNA: TGTGCCAGCAGGACAGAACTTGCAACTAATGAAAAACTGTTTTTT.